The present TCR beta chain was sequenced within a study of blood T cells in healthy people across ages. With V trimmed by 6 bases and J by 7 bases, 7 bases remained unmatched. CDR3 size: 13 residues. A J-beta primer mix and a sample-barcoded 5' primer were used in a second PCR of roughly 6 to 12 cycles. TCRdb re-analysed the 5' RACE reads in MiXCR, keeping a single row per CDR3 protein. In the table there are approximately 770,000 distinct CDR3 sequences, 55% to 75% of which are singletons. This chain joins TRBV12-3 or TRBV12-4 and TRBJ2-7, with 9 bases that match TRBD1. The TCR comes from a man younger than 40 in good health. Sequencing was performed on blood. CDR3 region: CASRPTGGGEQYF. Here the CDR3 DNA reads TGTGCCAGCAGGCCGACAGGGGGAGGAGAGCAGTACTTC.